This entry lists 11 T cell receptor beta chains sequenced from one sample in a study of cytomegalovirus exposure and HLA in healthy donors. It was with 60 Vbeta and 13 Jbeta primers that the PCR ran. TCRdb's table, derived via immunoSEQ multiplex PCR, lists solely in-frame clones and lacks some. The sample lists 170,000 or so clones, 84% occurring once. Sample: PBMCs. The receptors derive from a girl aged 10-17 years in good health and CMV-seropositive.

With regard to this clone: At one end the junction does not follow the germline gene, possibly because of a read error. The V gene is TRBV7-7, the J gene TRBJ1-5; D remains ambiguous. This CDR3 is built from 13 residues. CDR1 is SSHAT, CDR2 FNYEAQ, per germline (reference sequence). The CDR3 spells CASSLTSSQPQHF. The CDR3 region has the DNA TGTGCTAGCAGCTTAACTTCGTCTCAGCCCCAGCATTTT.

This chain joins TRBV5-6 and TRBJ1-2; D is ambiguous. The CDR3 loop spans 15 amino acids. V gave up 4 bases and J gave up 5 bases, with 18 bases separating them. Germline CDR1 reads SGHDT; CDR2 reads YYEEEE. CDR3 sequence: CASSQYREGLYGYTF. Here the CDR3 DNA reads TGTGCCAGCAGCCAGTACCGGGAGGGTCTTTATGGCTACACCTTC.

The chain joins TRBV30 to TRBJ1-5, with 9 bases that match TRBD1. The length of the CDR3 is 13 residues. Unmatched junction bases numbered 1, after V lost 1 base and J lost 6 bases. Germline V gives CDR1 GTSNPN, CDR2 SVGIG (reference sequence). The CDR3 sequence is CAWSGGQGQPQHF. Written as DNA, the CDR3 is TGTGCCTGGAGTGGGGGACAGGGTCAGCCCCAGCATTTT.

This chain uses TRBV9 with TRBJ1-1; the D is unclear. Germline V CDR1 and CDR2: SGDLS, YYNGEE. V lost 2 bases, J lost 5 bases, and 16 bases lay in between. The CDR3 contains 15 residues. The CDR3 spells CASSVSVAGQTEAFF. DNA of the CDR3: TGTGCCAGCAGCGTCAGTGTGGCAGGCCAAACTGAAGCTTTCTTT.

The V call is TRBV10-1, the J call TRBJ2-2; 8 nucleotides line up with TRBD2. The CDR3 loop spans 15 amino acids. Germline V CDR1 and CDR2: WNHNN, SYGVQD (reference sequence). After removal of 0 bases from V and 6 bases from J, the junction contained 3 bases not matched to a gene. The CDR3: CASSESSGVAGELFF. The CDR3 nucleotides are TGCGCCAGCAGTGAGTCTAGCGGGGTGGCCGGGGAGCTGTTTTTT.

V gene TRBV6-5 combines with J gene TRBJ1-1; D unclear. The length of the CDR3 is 14 residues. Germline V gene sequence: CDR1 MNHEY, CDR2 SVGAGI. Deletions cut 3 bases from V and 4 bases from J, with 12 bases between. CDR3 loop: CASSYRGRATEAFF. CDR3 in DNA: TGTGCCAGCAGTTATCGAGGGCGCGCCACTGAAGCTTTCTTT.

The chain recombines TRBV11-3 with TRBJ2-1, with 7 nucleotides matching TRBD1. In germline, CDR1 is SGHNT, CDR2 YENEEA. This CDR3 spans 13 amino acids. V shed 5 bases and J 5 bases; nucleotides not matched to a gene: 3. CDR3 amino acids: CASSTGTDNEQFF. The CDR3 DNA follows: TGTGCCAGCAGCACCGGGACAGACAATGAGCAGTTCTTC. Complete variable domain (other parts from reference TRBV11-3 and TRBJ2-1): EAGVVQSPRYKIIEKKQPVAFWCNPISGHNTLYWYLQNLGQGPELLIRYENEEAVDDSQLPKDRFSAERLKGVDSTLKIQPAELGDSAVYLCASSTGTDNEQFFGPGTRLTVL.

This sequence joins TRBV9 and TRBJ2-1; D is possibly TRBD1 (6 bases). With 4 bases removed from V and 3 bases from J, the gap between germline ends came to 17 bases. CDR3 length equals 16 residues. Germline CDR1 and CDR2: SGDLS and YYNGEE. The CDR3, as DNA: TGTGCCAGCAGCCCCCAGACAGGTGCCCGCTACAATGAGCAGTTCTTC. Amino acid sequence: CASSPQTGARYNEQFF.

J is TRBJ1-3 and V is TRBV11-2; possibly TRBD1 for D (6 bases). Germline CDR1 is SGHAT and CDR2 is FQNNGV. V was cut by 5 bases and J by 4 bases, with 12 bases left in between. The CDR3 covers 14 residues. DNA of the CDR3: TGTGCCAGCAGCGAGTCAGGGGTGGGAAACACCATATATTTT. It encodes CASSESGVGNTIYF.

The chain joins TRBV5-1 to TRBJ1-2, with 9 bases that match TRBD1. J lost 5 bases, V lost 0 bases, and 8 bases had no gene match. There are 16 residues in the CDR3. Germline lookup yields CDR1 SGHRS and CDR2 YFSETQ. The CDR3 is CASSLAGTGIIYGYTF. CDR3 in DNA: TGCGCCAGCAGCTTGGCCGGGACAGGGATCATATATGGCTACACCTTC.

This sequence joins TRBV19 and TRBJ2-5; TRBD1 agrees at 9 bases. J gave up 5 bases and V 2 bases, and 9 bases lay outside the gene matches. Germline CDR1 reads LNHDA; CDR2 reads SQIVND (reference sequence). The CDR3 runs to 16 residues. In DNA form, the CDR3 reads TGTGCCAGTAGTATAAACAGGGGGCTAGGGCTGGAGACCCAGTACTTC. This encodes CASSINRGLGLETQYF.